Listed here are 19 T cell receptor beta chains from one sample, sequenced in a study of CD8 T cells in ankylosing spondylitis. TCRdb re-called the 5' RACE reads with MiXCR, one entry per CDR3 protein. This sample has about 360,000 distinct CDR3 sequences, with approximately 20% found just once. Sequenced input: blood, either unsorted or a sorted T cell fraction (not recorded which). Receptors originate from a male donor with ankylosing spondylitis or in good health (not recorded which).

The chain uses TRBV28 and TRBJ2-3; the match to TRBD1 covers 12 bases. Germline V gene lookup returns CDR1 MDHEN and CDR2 SYDVKM. V was pared by 5 bases and J by 4 bases, with 10 bases of the junction left unmatched. The CDR3 has 17 amino acids. The CDR3 sequence is CASSPLRGTGGPDTQYF. Here the CDR3 DNA reads TGTGCCAGCAGTCCCCTCCGGGGGACAGGGGGCCCAGATACGCAGTATTTT.

This sequence joins TRBV30 and TRBJ1-3; D unclear. Between the trimmed V and J ends, which lost 2 bases and 0 bases, there was a span of 11 bases. The CDR3 covers 15 residues. The germline V gene encodes CDR1 GTSNPN and CDR2 SVGIG (reference sequence). CDR3 nucleotides: TGTGCCTGGAGTTTTGACTCTAGCTCTGGAAACACCATATATTTT. It encodes CAWSFDSSSGNTIYF.

The chain carries TRBV4-2 and TRBJ2-7; D may be TRBD1 (6 bases). CDR1 is LGHNA and CDR2 is YNFKEQ in the germline V gene. The CDR3 spans 15 residues. V lost 2 bases and J 3 bases, leaving 14 bases between the germline ends. The CDR3 nucleotides read TGTGCCAGCAGCCAACTCCGGGACAAAAGCTACGAGCAGTACTTC. It specifies CASSQLRDKSYEQYF.

J is TRBJ2-7 and V is TRBV2; D not resolved. V was pared by 2 bases and J by 3 bases, with 14 bases between. CDR1 is SNHLY, CDR2 FYNNEI, per germline. The CDR3 is 15 amino acids. The CDR3 nucleotides are TGTGCCAGCAGTGAACCTGGGGAAGGGCTCTACGAGCAGTACTTC. It specifies CASSEPGEGLYEQYF.

The sample holds a few counts of this clonotype. This chain uses TRBV29-1 with TRBJ2-2, with D perhaps matching TRBD1 (6 bases). Per the germline V gene, CDR1 is SQVTM and CDR2 is ANQGSEA. This CDR3 contains 13 residues. The germline V and J ends were trimmed by 6 bases and 0 bases, with 8 bases remaining between them. This CDR3 is CSVAGANTGELFF. The CDR3 DNA sequence: TGCAGCGTGGCAGGGGCGAACACCGGGGAGCTGTTTTTT.

The V call is TRBV12-3 or TRBV12-4, the J call TRBJ1-1; D uncertain. V was trimmed by 6 bases and J by 1 base, leaving 15 bases between them. The CDR3 extends over 15 amino acids. The CDR3 reads CASRQERSPNTEAFF. As DNA, the CDR3 is TGTGCCAGCAGACAAGAGAGGTCCCCGAACACTGAAGCTTTCTTT.

The chain joins TRBV6-5 to TRBJ1-1; D is unclear. CDR1 MNHEY and CDR2 SVGAGI come from the germline V gene. Trimming left V 2 bases short and J 4 bases short, with 14 bases between. This CDR3 has 15 residues. The CDR3 DNA sequence: TGTGCCAGCAGTTACCAACCATACGGTGGCACTGAAGCTTTCTTT. It encodes CASSYQPYGGTEAFF.

J is TRBJ2-7 and V is TRBV9; weak D call: TRBD1 (6 bases). CDR1 is SGDLS and CDR2 is YYNGEE in the germline V gene. There are 15 residues in the CDR3. Trimming pared 0 bases from V and 1 base from J, leaving 11 bases between. For the CDR3, the DNA is TGTGCCAGCAGCGTAGGGGGGCGCGAGTCCTACGAGCAGTACTTC. Translation gives CASSVGGRESYEQYF.

This clonotype appeared a few times. V and J are TRBV4-1 and TRBJ2-7; perhaps TRBD1 as D (5 bases). Trimming shortened V by 0 bases and J by 3 bases, and 21 bases separated the two germline ends. This CDR3 comprises 18 residues. Germline V gene lookup returns CDR1 MGHRA and CDR2 YSYEKL. CDR3 coding DNA: TGCGCCAGCAGCCAAGATCAATCGGCGGCAGGGTTAGTCTACGAGCAGTACTTC. This sequence encodes CASSQDQSAAGLVYEQYF.

This clonotype was picked up a small number of times. The chain links TRBV27 to TRBJ2-7, with TRBD1 identical over 10 bases. Germline CDR1 and CDR2: MNHEY and SMNVEV (reference sequence). The V segment lost 1 base and the J segment 2 bases; nucleotides outside the gene matches: 2. The length of the CDR3 is 15 residues. CDR3 loop: CASSLFGTGAYEQYF. The CDR3 region has the DNA TGTGCCAGCAGTTTATTTGGGACAGGGGCCTACGAGCAGTACTTC.

This clonotype has a handful of counts. CDR3 in amino acids: CASSPIAYGNNYGYTF. The CDR3 coding sequence is TGTGCCAGCAGTCCAATCGCGTACGGGAATAACTATGGCTACACCTTC. The V call is TRBV12-3 or TRBV12-4, the J call TRBJ1-2, with unresolved D. The CDR3 spans 16 residues. Deletions cut 5 bases from V and 1 base from J, with 17 bases between.

This rearrangement joins TRBV7-9 to TRBJ2-3, with D hard to call. The CDR3 loop spans 17 amino acids. Trimming took off 5 bases at V and 1 base at J, with 19 bases between the two ends. The V gene's germline CDR1 is SEHNR and CDR2 FQNEAQ (reference sequence). CDR3: CASSPPPGSRGTDTQYF. DNA of the CDR3: TGTGCCAGCAGCCCGCCCCCAGGTAGTAGGGGCACAGATACGCAGTATTTT.

V and J are TRBV5-6 and TRBJ2-5; D is undetermined. The CDR3 totals 14 residues. V was pared by 0 bases and J by 4 bases, with 10 bases between. Per germline, CDR1 SGHDT and CDR2 YYEEEE. The chain's CDR3 is CASSLGADRETQYF. CDR3 DNA sequence: TGTGCCAGCAGCTTGGGTGCCGACCGAGAGACCCAGTACTTC. Combining the CDR3 with reference TRBV5-6 and TRBJ2-5 gives the whole variable domain DAGVTQSPTHLIKTRGQQVTLRCSPKSGHDTVSWYQQALGQGPQFIFQYYEEEERQRGNFPDRFSGHQFPNYSSELNVNALLLGDSALYLCASSLGADRETQYFGPGTRLLVL.

Only a few counts were recorded for this clonotype. The chain combines TRBV12-3 or TRBV12-4 with TRBJ1-4; D is unresolved. The CDR3 is made up of 15 amino acids. The V gene lost 1 base and the J gene lost 5 bases, with 11 bases spanning the gap. CDR3 nucleotide sequence: TGTGCCAGCAGTTTAGAAGGGTCCGGGAATGAAAAACTGTTTTTT. This translates into CASSLEGSGNEKLFF.

J is TRBJ2-2 and V is TRBV25-1, with D unclear. Looked up from germline, CDR1 is MGHDK and CDR2 is SYGVNS. V was clipped by 2 bases and J by 7 bases, with 8 bases between them. There are 13 residues in the CDR3. The CDR3 here is CASSEDGNGELFF. The CDR3, as DNA: TGTGCCAGCAGTGAAGATGGAAACGGGGAGCTGTTTTTT.

CDR3 in DNA: TGTGCCAGCAGCGTAGAGGGCGGAAGCACAGATACGCAGTATTTT. It specifies CASSVEGGSTDTQYF. The chain employs TRBV9 and TRBJ2-3; D not resolved. Trimming shortened V by 0 bases and J by 0 bases, and 8 bases separated the two germline ends. CDR1 SGDLS and CDR2 YYNGEE come from the germline V gene. The CDR3 totals 15 residues. The full variable domain, its missing parts supplied by reference TRBV9 and TRBJ2-3, is DSGVTQTPKHLITATGQRVTLRCSPRSGDLSVYWYQQSLDQGLQFLIQYYNGEERAKGNILERFSAQQFPDLHSELNLSSLELGDSALYFCASSVEGGSTDTQYFGPGTRLTVL.

This clonotype was observed many times. Germline and junction disagree at one end, which may indicate a read error. This chain joins TRBV20-1 and TRBJ2-1; D call uncertain. From germline, CDR1 is DFQATT and CDR2 SNEGSKA (reference sequence). The length of the CDR3 is 11 residues. CDR3 DNA sequence: TGTATTGGGCAGACCTACAATGAGCAGTTCTTC. It specifies CIGQTYNEQFF.

There are a few counts of this clonotype. The V call is TRBV27, the J call TRBJ2-3; TRBD2 matches at 10 bases. Germline CDR1 reads MNHEY; CDR2 reads SMNVEV (reference sequence). This CDR3 comprises 15 residues. V dropped 5 bases and J dropped 1; count of bases not matched to a gene: 3. The CDR3 is CASSIGLAGTDTQYF. The CDR3 bases are TGTGCCAGCAGTATCGGACTAGCGGGCACAGATACGCAGTATTTT.

This clonotype was seen more than once but under ten times. CDR3 nucleotides: TGTGCCATCAGTGATCGGGAGGGAATGAATGAGCAGTTCTTC. Amino acids: CAISDREGMNEQFF. The genes are TRBV10-3 and TRBJ2-1, with 8 bases fitting TRBD2. In germline, CDR1 is ENHRY, CDR2 SYGVKD. The CDR3 contains 14 residues. The V gene end was trimmed by 3 bases and the J gene end by 7 bases; junction bases not matched to a gene: 5.